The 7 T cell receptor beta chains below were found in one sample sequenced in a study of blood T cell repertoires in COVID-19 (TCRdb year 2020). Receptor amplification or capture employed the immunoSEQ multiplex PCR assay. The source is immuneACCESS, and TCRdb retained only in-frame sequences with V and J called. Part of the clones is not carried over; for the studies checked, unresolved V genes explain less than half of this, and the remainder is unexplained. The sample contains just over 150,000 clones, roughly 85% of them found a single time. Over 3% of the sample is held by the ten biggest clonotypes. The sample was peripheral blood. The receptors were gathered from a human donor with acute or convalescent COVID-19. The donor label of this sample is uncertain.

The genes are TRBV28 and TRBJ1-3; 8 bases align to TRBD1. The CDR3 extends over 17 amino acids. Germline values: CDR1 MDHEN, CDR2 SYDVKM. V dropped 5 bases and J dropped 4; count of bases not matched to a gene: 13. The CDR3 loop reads CASSLPSPTGAGNTIYF. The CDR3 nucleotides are TGTGCCAGCAGTCTACCAAGCCCGACAGGGGCAGGAAACACCATATATTTT.

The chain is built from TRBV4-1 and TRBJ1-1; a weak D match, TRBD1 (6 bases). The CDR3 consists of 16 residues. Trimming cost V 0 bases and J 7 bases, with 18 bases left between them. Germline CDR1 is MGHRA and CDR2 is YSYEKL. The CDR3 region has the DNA TGCGCCAGCAGCCAAGAACCTCGGGCGGGGGCGGGTGAAGCTTTCTTT. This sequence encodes CASSQEPRAGAGEAFF.

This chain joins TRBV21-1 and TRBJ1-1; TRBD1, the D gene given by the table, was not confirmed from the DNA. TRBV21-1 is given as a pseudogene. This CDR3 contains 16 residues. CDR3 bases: TGTGCCAGCAGCGCCCCTCCCCGACAGGGGGCCATAAAAGCTTTCTTT. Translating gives CASSAPPRQGAIKAFF.

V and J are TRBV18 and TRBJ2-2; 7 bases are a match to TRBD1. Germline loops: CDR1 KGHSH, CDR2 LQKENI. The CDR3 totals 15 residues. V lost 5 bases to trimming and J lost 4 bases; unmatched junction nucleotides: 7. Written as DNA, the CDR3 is TGTGCCAGCTCAGCTACAGGGGTCCTCACCGGGGAGCTGTTTTTT. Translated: CASSATGVLTGELFF.

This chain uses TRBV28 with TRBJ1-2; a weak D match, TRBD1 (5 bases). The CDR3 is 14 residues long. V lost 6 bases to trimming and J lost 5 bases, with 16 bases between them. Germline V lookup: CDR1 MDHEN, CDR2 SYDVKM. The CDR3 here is CASSYKGFFYGYTF. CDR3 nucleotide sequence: TGTGCCAGCAGCTACAAGGGGTTTTTTTATGGCTACACCTTC.

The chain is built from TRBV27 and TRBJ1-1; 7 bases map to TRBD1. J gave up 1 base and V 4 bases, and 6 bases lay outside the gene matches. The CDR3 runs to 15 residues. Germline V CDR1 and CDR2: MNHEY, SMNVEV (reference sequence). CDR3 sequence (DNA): TGTGCCAGCAGTTCCACAGGGGTCCGGAACACTGAAGCTTTCTTT. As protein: CASSSTGVRNTEAFF.

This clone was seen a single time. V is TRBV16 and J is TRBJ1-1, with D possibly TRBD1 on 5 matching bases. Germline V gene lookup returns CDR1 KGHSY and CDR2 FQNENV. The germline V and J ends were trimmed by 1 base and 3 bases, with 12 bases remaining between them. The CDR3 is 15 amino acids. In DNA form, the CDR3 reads TGTGCCAGCAGCCAATGGAGCGGGGCTGACACTGAAGCTTTCTTT. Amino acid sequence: CASSQWSGADTEAFF.